This T cell receptor beta chain appears in the sequencing data of a study of monozygotic twins with inflammatory bowel disease. Donors gave about 2.5 ml of blood apiece. An amount of about 4,000 ng of total RNA was used for each TCR library. The UMIs carried a 6-nucleotide sample barcode, and they were added by template switching. Reanalyzing the 5' RACE reads, TCRdb keeps one entry per CDR3 protein, without DNA. In all, the sample yields approximately 210,000 distinct CDR3 sequences. This sequence was found in a human donor with ulcerative colitis or Crohn's disease, or a healthy co-twin of an affected twin (not recorded which). Input material: blood.

The CDR3 is CASSPLAGITDTQYF. V is TRBV18 and J is TRBJ2-3; TCRdb's D call, TRBD2, is unchecked because there is no DNA. The CDR3 length is 15 residues. Germline CDR1 reads KGHSH; CDR2 reads LQKENI.